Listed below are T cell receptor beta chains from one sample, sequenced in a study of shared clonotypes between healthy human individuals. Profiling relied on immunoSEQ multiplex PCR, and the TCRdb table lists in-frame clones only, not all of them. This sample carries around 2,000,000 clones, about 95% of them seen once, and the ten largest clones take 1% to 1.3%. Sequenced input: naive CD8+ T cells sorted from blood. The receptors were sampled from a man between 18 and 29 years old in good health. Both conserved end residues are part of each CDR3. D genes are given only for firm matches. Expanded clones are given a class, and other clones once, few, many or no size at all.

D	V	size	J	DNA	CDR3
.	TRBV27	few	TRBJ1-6	TGTGCCAGCAGCCGCTCTAACGAGGGGATTTCACCCCTCCACTTT	CASSRSNEGISPLHF
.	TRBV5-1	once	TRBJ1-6	TGCGCCAGCAGCTTGGCCGATCCTAGCTCACCCCTCCACTTT	CASSLADPSSPLHF
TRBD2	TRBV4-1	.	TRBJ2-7	TGCGCCAGCAGCCAAGGGCAGGGTGCGGGGGGTGGCGAGCAGTACTTC	CASSQGQGAGGGEQYF
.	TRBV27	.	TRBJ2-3	TGTGCCAGCAGTTTATTGGGCAGCACAGATACGCAGTATTTT	CASSLLGSTDTQYF
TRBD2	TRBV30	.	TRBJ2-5	TGTGCCTGGAGAAGGACTAGCGGGGAAAGGGAGACCCAGTACTTC	CAWRRTSGERETQYF
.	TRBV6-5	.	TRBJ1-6	TGTGCCAGCAGTCCCCGGGCCTATAATTCACCCCTCCACTTT	CASSPRAYNSPLHF
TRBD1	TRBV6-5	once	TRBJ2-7	TGTGCCAGCAGTCCTTCGACAGGGCCCTACGAGCAGTACTTC	CASSPSTGPYEQYF
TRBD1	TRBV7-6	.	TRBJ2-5	TGTGCCAGCAGCTTAGTTCTGGGACAGGGACTAGAGACCCAGTACTTC	CASSLVLGQGLETQYF
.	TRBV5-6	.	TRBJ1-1	TGTGCCAGCAGCGGAAGGGACCCCGTTTTCACTGAAGCTTTCTTT	CASSGRDPVFTEAFF
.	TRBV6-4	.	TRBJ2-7	TGTGCCAGCAGTCCGGGCCCCGGACGCGAGCAGTACTTC	CASSPGPGREQYF
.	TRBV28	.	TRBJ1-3	TGTGCCAGCAGCCCGGCTACATTCTCGGGGGGCTCTGGAAACACCATATATTTT	CASSPATFSGGSGNTIYF
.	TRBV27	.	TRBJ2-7	TGTGCCAGCAGTGAATCCTCCGGGGAATCCTCCTACGAGCAGTACTTC	CASSESSGESSYEQYF
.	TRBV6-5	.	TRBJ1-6	TGTGCCAGCAGTTACGAGCAGGGTTCACCCCTCCACTTT	CASSYEQGSPLHF
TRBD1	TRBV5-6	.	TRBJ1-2	TGTGCCAGCAGCTTGGCGACAGGGGCTAACTATGGCTACACCTTC	CASSLATGANYGYTF
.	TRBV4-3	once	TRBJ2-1	TGCGCCAGCAGCCACCTAGAGGGGAATGAGCAGTTCTTC	CASSHLEGNEQFF
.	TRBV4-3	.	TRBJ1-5	TGCGCCAGCAGCCAAGTGTGGGTTAGCAATCAGCCCCAGCATTTT	CASSQVWVSNQPQHF
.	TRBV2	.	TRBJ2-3	TGTGCCAGCAGTGGGACAGTTAGCACAGATACGCAGTATTTT	CASSGTVSTDTQYF
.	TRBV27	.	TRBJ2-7	TGTGCCAGCAGTTGGGGTGGGACCTACGAGCAGTACTTC	CASSWGGTYEQYF
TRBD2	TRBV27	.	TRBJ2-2	TGTGCCAGCAGTACACTAGCGGGGGGTCTGTGGGGGGAGCTGTTTTTT	CASSTLAGGLWGELFF
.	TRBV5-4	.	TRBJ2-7	TGTGCCAGCAGCTCGGATCTAGGGCCCTACGAGCAGTACTTC	CASSSDLGPYEQYF
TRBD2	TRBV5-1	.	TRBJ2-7	TGCGCCAGCAGCTGGGGGACTAGTAACCTTACCTACGAGCAGTACTTC	CASSWGTSNLTYEQYF
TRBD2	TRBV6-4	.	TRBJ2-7	TGTGCCAGCAGTGAAGGGCCCGGGGGGTACGAGCAGTACTTC	CASSEGPGGYEQYF
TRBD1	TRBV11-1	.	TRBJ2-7	TGTGCCAGCAGCTTCCAGACCGGGACAGGGACCGAGCAGTACTTC	CASSFQTGTGTEQYF
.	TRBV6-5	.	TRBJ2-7	TGTGCCAGCAGTTTTTCAGTCTATGCTTCCTACGAGCAGTACTTC	CASSFSVYASYEQYF
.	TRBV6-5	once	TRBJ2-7	TGTGCCAGCAGTTCCTGGACCGCAAGGGAGCAGTACTTC	CASSSWTAREQYF
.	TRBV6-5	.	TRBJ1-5	TGTGCCAGCAGTTACTCGGCAGGGGATCAGCCCCAGCATTTT	CASSYSAGDQPQHF
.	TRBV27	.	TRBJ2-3	TGTGCCAGCAGTGCGGACGGACCACATGCAGATACGCAGTATTTT	CASSADGPHADTQYF